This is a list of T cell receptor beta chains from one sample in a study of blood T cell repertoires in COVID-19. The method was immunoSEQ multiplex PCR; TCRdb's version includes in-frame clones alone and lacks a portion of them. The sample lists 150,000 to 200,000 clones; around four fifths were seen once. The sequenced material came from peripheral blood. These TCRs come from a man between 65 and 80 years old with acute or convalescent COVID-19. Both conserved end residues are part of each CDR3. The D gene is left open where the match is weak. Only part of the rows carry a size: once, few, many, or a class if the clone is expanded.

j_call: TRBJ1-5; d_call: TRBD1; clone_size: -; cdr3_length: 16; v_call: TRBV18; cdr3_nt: TGTGCCAGCTCACCCGGGACAGGGCATTTAAATCAGCCCCAGCATTTT; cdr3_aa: CASSPGTGHLNQPQHF
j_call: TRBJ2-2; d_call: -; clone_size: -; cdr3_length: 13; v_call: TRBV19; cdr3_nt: TGTGCCAGTAGCCCCACAGGGTCCGGGGAGCTGTTTTTT; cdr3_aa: CASSPTGSGELFF
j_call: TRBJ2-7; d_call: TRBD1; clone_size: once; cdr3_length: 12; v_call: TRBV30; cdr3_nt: TGTGCCTGGAGCAGGGGGCCCTACGAGCAGTACTTC; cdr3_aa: CAWSRGPYEQYF
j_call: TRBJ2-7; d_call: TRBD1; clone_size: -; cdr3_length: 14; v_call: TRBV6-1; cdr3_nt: TGTGCCAGCAGTGAGACAGGGGGGTTCTACGAGCAGTACTTC; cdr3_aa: CASSETGGFYEQYF
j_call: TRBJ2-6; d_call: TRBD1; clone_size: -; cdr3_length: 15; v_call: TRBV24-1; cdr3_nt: TGTGCCACCCCATACAGGGGGCTAGGGGCCAACGTCCTGACTTTC; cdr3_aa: CATPYRGLGANVLTF
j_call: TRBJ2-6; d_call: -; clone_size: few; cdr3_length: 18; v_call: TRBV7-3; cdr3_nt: TGTGCCAGCAGCTTACGGGCAGGGCCCCCTTCTGGGGCCAACGTCCTGACTTTC; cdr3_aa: CASSLRAGPPSGANVLTF
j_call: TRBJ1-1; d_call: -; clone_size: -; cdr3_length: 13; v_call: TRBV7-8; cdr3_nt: TGTGCCAGCAGCCCGAGAATCGACACTGAAGCTTTCTTT; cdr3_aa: CASSPRIDTEAFF
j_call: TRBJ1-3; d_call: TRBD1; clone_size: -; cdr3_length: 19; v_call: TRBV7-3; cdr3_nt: TGTGCCAGCAGCTCCCCCGGGACAGGGGGCTCTTTCTCTGGAAACACCATATATTTT; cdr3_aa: CASSSPGTGGSFSGNTIYF
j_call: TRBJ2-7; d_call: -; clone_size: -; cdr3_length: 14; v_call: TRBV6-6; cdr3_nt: TGTGCCAGCAGTTACTCGATCCAGCGGTACGAGCAGTACTTC; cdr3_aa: CASSYSIQRYEQYF
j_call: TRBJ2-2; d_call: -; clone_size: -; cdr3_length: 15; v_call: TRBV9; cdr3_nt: TGTGCCAGCAGCGCCACAGGGTCTTCTGGCGGGGAGCTGTTTTTT; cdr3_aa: CASSATGSSGGELFF
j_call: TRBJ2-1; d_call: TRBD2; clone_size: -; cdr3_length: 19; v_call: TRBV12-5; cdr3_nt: TGTGCTAGTGGCACTCGGACTAGCGGGTATCGAAGCTCCTACAATGAGCAGTTCTTC; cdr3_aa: CASGTRTSGYRSSYNEQFF
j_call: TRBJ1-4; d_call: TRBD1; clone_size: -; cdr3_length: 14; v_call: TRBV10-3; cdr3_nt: TGTGCCTCAAATCCGGGACAGGGGAATGAAAAACTGTTTTTT; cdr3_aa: CASNPGQGNEKLFF
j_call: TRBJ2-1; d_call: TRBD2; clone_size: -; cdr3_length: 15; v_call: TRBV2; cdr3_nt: TGTGCCAGCAGACCTCTGGGGGGGTCAGAGGGTGAGCAGTTCTTC; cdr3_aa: CASRPLGGSEGEQFF
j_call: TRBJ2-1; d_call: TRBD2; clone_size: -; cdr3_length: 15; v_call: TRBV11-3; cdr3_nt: TGTGCCAGCGCCCCGGGGCTAGCGGGGTCTAATGAGCAGTTCTTC; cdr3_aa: CASAPGLAGSNEQFF
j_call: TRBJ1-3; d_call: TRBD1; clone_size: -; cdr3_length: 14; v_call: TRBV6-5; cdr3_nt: TGTGCCAGCAGTTACGGGGACAGTAGAAACACCATATATTTT; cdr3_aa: CASSYGDSRNTIYF
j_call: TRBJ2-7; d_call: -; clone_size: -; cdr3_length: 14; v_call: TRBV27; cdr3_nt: TGTGCCAGCAGTCGAAGGGGGAACTCCTACGAGCAGTACTTC; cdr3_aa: CASSRRGNSYEQYF
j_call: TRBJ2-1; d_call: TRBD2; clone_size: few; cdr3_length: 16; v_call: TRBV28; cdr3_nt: TGTGCCAGCAGCCCACCGGCGGGACTAGCGTGGAATGAGCAGTTCTTC; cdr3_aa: CASSPPAGLAWNEQFF
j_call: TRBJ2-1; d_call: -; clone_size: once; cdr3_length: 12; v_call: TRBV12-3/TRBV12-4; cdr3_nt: TGTGCCAGCAGCCCGGACTCTAGTGAGCAGTTCTTC; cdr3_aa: CASSPDSSEQFF
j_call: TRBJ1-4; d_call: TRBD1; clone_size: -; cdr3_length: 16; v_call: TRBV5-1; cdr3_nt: TGCGCCAGCAGCTTGCTTCCGGGACAGGTTAATGAAAAACTGTTTTTT; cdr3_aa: CASSLLPGQVNEKLFF
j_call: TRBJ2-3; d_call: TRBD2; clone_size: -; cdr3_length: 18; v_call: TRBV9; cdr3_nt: TGTGCCAGCAGCTCTAGCGGGAGGGCCCAGGGTCGTCTCGATACGCAGTATTTT; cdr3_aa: CASSSSGRAQGRLDTQYF
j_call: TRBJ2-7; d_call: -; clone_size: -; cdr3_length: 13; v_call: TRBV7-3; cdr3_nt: TGTGCCAGCAGCTTAGGGAGCCATACCGAGCAGTACTTC; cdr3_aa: CASSLGSHTEQYF
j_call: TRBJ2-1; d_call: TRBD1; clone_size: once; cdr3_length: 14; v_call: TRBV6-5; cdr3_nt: TGTGCCAGCAGTCCGGGACAGGGGAATCGAGAGCAGTTCTTC; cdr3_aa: CASSPGQGNREQFF
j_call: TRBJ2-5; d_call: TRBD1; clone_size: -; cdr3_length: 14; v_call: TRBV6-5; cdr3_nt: TGTGCCAGCAGTCGACAGGGCAAGGGAGAGACCCAGTACTTC; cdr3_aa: CASSRQGKGETQYF
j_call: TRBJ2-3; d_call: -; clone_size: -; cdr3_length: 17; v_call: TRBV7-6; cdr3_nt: TGTGCCAGCAGCCCCGGGTGGGGCCTCCGTGCCGCAGATACGCAGTATTTT; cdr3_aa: CASSPGWGLRAADTQYF
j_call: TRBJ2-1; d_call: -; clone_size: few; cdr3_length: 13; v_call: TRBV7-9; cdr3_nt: TGTGCCAGCAGCTTTGTTACTGCTAATGAGCAGTTCTTC; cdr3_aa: CASSFVTANEQFF
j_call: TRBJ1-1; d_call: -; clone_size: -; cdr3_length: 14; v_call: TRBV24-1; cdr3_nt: TGTGCCACCAGATCGACAGGTTTGAACACTGAAGCTTTCTTT; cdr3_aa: CATRSTGLNTEAFF
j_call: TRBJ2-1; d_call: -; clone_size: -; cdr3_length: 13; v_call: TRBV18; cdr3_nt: TGTGCCAGCTCCCCCGTCTCCTACAATGAGCAGTTCTTC; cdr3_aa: CASSPVSYNEQFF
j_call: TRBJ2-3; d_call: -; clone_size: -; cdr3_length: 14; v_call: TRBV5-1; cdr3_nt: TGCGCCAGCAGCCCCGGACAGTCCGGGGATACGCAGTATTTT; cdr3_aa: CASSPGQSGDTQYF
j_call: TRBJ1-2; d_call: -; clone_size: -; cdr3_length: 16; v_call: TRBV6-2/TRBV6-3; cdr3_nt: TGTGCCAGCAGTTACGGCGGGGGGTCACGGATCCATGGCTACACCTTC; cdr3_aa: CASSYGGGSRIHGYTF
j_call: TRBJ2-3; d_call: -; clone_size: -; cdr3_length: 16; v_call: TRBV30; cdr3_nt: TGTGCCTGGAGTGCAAACCAGCGAAGAAGCACAGATACGCAGTATTTT; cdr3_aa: CAWSANQRRSTDTQYF
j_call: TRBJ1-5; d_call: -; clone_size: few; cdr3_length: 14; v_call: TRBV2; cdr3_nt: TGTGCCAGCAGTGCGGGTGTTGGTAATCAGCCCCAGCATTTT; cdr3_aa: CASSAGVGNQPQHF
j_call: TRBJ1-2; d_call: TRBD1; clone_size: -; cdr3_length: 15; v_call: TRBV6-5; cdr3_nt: TGTGCCAGCAGTCCGGGACAGGGCGGACGGTATGGCTACACCTTC; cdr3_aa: CASSPGQGGRYGYTF
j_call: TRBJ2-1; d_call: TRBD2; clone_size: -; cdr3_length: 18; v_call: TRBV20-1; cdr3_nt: TGCAGTGCTAGTGGGACTAGCGGGAAGATAGGGGGGTACAATGAGCAGTTCTTC; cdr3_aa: CSASGTSGKIGGYNEQFF
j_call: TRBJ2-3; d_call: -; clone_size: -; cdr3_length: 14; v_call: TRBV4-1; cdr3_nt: TGCGCCAGCAGCCAGTACCTCCGGACAGATACGCAGTATTTT; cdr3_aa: CASSQYLRTDTQYF
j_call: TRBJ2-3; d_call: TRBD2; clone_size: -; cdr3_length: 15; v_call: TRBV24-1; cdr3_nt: TGTGCCACCAGTGATCTAGCGGGAGTGTCAGATACGCAGTATTTT; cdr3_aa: CATSDLAGVSDTQYF
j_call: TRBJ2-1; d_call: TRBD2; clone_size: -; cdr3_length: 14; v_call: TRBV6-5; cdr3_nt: TGTGCCAGCGAGGGCGGGAGGGCCCGCAATGAGCAGTTCTTC; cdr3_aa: CASEGGRARNEQFF
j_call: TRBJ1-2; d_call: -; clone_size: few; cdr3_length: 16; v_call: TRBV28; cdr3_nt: TGTGCCAGCAGTACTATAAAGACGGGAGCCAACTATGGCTACACCTTC; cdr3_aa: CASSTIKTGANYGYTF
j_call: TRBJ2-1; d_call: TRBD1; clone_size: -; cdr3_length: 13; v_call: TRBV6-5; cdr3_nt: TGTGCCAGCACGGGACAGATCTACAATGAGCAGTTCTTC; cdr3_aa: CASTGQIYNEQFF
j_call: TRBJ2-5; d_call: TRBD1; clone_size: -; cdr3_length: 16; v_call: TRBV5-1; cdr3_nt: TGCGCCAGCAGCTACGGGGACAGGGGGCGAGGGGAGACCCAGTACTTC; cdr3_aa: CASSYGDRGRGETQYF
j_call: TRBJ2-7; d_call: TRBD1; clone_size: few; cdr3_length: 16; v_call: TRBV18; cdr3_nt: TGTGCCAGCTCACCACCGTCCGGACAGGGTTACTACGAGCAGTACTTC; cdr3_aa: CASSPPSGQGYYEQYF
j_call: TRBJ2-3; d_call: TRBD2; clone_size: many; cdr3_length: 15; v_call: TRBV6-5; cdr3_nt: TGTGCCAGCAACCGACTAGCGGAGGGCACAGATACGCAGTATTTT; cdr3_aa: CASNRLAEGTDTQYF
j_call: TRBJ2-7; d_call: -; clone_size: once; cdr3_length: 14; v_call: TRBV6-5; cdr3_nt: TGTGCCAGCAGGCCCCGTGGAGGGGCCTACGAGCAGTACTTC; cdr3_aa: CASRPRGGAYEQYF
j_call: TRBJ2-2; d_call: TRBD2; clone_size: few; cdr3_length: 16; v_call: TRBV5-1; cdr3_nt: TGCGCCAGCAGCGTCGGTAGCGGGATCGGGACCGGGGAGCTGTTTTTT; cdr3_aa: CASSVGSGIGTGELFF
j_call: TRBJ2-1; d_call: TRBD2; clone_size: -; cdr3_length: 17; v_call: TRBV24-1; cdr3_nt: TGTGCCACCAGTGATTCCTCTGGGACTAGCCTCTACAATGAGCAGTTCTTC; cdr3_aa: CATSDSSGTSLYNEQFF
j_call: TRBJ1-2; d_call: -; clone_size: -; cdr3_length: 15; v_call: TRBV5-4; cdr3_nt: TGTGCCAGCAGCTTTGACGGACTCCGAGGCGATGGCTACACCTTC; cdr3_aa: CASSFDGLRGDGYTF